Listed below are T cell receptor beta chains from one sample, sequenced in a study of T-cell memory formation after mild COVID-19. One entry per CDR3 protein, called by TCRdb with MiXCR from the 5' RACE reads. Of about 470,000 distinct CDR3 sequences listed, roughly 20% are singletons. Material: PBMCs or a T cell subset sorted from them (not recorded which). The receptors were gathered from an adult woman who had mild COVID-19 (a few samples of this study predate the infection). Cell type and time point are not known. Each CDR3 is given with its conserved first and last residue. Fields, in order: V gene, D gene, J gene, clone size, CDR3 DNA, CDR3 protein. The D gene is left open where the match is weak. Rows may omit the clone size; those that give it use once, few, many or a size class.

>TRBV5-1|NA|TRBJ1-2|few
TGCGCCAGCAGCTTGGGGGGAGACCCTGGCTACACCTTC
CASSLGGDPGYTF
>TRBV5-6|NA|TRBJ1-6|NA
TGTGCCAGCAGCTATGGGGGGCCCCTCCACCATTCACCCCTCCACTTT
CASSYGGPLHHSPLHF
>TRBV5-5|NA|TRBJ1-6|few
TGTGCCAGCAGCCCCCGGACAGTCGCGGTGAACAATAATTCACCCCTCCACTTT
CASSPRTVAVNNNSPLHF
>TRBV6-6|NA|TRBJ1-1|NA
TGTGCCAGCAGTTACAGGCCGAACACTGAAGCTTTCTTT
CASSYRPNTEAFF
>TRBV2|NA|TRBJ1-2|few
TGTGCCAGCAGCGGACACCTTAACTATGGCTACACCTTC
CASSGHLNYGYTF
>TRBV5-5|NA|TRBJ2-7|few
TGTGCCAGCAGCTTGGTTTGGGCAGGCGAGCAGTACTTC
CASSLVWAGEQYF
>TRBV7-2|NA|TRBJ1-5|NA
TGTGCCAGCAGCTGGGGCAATCAGCCCCAGCATTTT
CASSWGNQPQHF
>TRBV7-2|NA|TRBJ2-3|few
TGTGCCAGCAGCGTGTTCACAGATACGCAGTATTTT
CASSVFTDTQYF
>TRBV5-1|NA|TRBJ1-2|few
TGCGCCAGCAGCTCCGAATTAGGGTATGGCTACACCTTC
CASSSELGYGYTF
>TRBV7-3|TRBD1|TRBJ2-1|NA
TGTGCCAGCAGCTTAACCCCCGGGACAGACTACAATGAGCAGTTCTTC
CASSLTPGTDYNEQFF
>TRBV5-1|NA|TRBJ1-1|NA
TGCGCCAGCAGCTCGCGGACGATGAGCACTGAAGCTTTCTTT
CASSSRTMSTEAFF
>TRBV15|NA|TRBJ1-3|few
TGTGCCACCAGCGGGGGAAACACCATATATTTT
CATSGGNTIYF
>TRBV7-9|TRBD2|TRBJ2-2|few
TGTGCCAGCAAACGCGGGGGGCCTTTTATAAACACCGGGGAGCTGTTTTTT
CASKRGGPFINTGELFF
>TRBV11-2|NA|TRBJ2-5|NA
TGTGCCAGCGAGTTTAAGGGAGAGACCCAGTACTTC
CASEFKGETQYF
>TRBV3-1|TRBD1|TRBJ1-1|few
TGTGCCAGCAGCCCGACTTCTCGTGATTGGACAGGGTCCCAAGCTTTCTTT
CASSPTSRDWTGSQAFF
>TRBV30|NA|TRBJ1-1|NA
TGTGCCTCGATGGAGGGGCGTATTGAAGCTTTCTTT
CASMEGRIEAFF
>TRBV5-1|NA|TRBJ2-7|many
TGCGCCAGCAGTCGGGGGGCTGTAACCTACGAGCAGTACTTC
CASSRGAVTYEQYF
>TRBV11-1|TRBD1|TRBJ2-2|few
TGTGCCAGCAGCTTGTCAGGGGGCTCGAACACCGGGGAGCTGTTTTTT
CASSLSGGSNTGELFF
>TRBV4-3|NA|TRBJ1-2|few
TGCGCCAGCAGCCTAGGAACGGAGTATGGCTACACCTTC
CASSLGTEYGYTF
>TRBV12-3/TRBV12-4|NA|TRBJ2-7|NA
TGTGCCAGCACCCCCCCGAGGGGGGGGTTATACGAGCAGTACTTC
CASTPPRGGLYEQYF
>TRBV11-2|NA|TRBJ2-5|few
TGTGCCAGCAGCTTATATCAGGGGCAAGAGACCCAGTACTTC
CASSLYQGQETQYF
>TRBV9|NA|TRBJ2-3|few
TGTGCCAGCAGCCCCCCGGGATCGAGCGCAGATACGCAGTATTTT
CASSPPGSSADTQYF
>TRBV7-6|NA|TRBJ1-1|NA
TGTGCCAGCAGCTTAGCGATAGACAGGGAAGCTTTCTTT
CASSLAIDREAFF
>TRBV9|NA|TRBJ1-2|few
TGTGCCAGCAGCGCCAGGCGGACAGCCCCCTATGGCTACACCTTC
CASSARRTAPYGYTF
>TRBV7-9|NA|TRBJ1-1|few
TGTGCCAGCAGCTTAAGAGGGATCCGCACTGAAGCTTTCTTT
CASSLRGIRTEAFF
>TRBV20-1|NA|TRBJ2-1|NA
TGCAGTGCTAGAGGGGTCGGTGCCTCCTACAATGAGCAGTTCTTC
CSARGVGASYNEQFF
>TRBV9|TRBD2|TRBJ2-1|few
TGTGCCAGCAGCGCTAGCGGCAAGTCTTACAATGAGCAGTTCTTC
CASSASGKSYNEQFF
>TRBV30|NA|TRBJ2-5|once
TGTGCCTGGAGTGTATCGCCGGAGACCCAGTACTTC
CAWSVSPETQYF
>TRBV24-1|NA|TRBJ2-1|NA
TGTGCCACCAGTGATACGCCGGGACGTACCTACAATGAGCAGTTCTTC
CATSDTPGRTYNEQFF
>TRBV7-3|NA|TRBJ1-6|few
TGTGCCAGCGGGTACGATTCACCCCTCCACTTT
CASGYDSPLHF
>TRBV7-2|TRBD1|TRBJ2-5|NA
TGTGCCAGCAGCTTAACCTGGACAGGACCATACTTC
CASSLTWTGPYF
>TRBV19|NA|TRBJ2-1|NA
TGTGCCAGTAGCGGGACTCGTCGCTGGAATGAGCAGTTCTTC
CASSGTRRWNEQFF
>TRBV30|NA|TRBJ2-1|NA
TGTGCCTGGAGGGTACTAAGCAATGAGCAGTTCTTC
CAWRVLSNEQFF
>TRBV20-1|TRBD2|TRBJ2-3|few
TGCAGTGCTAGAGCGGCTAGCGGGGGGGCTAGCACAGATACGCAGTATTTT
CSARAASGGASTDTQYF
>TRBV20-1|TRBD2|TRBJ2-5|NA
TGCAGTGCTACCTTTACTAGCGGGGGATCCCCAGAGACCCAGTACTTC
CSATFTSGGSPETQYF
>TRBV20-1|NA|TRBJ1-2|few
TGCAGTGCGAGTAAGAAGCCTAACTATGGCTACACCTTC
CSASKKPNYGYTF
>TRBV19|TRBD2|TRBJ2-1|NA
TGTGCCAGTAGTGTCCTAGCGGGGGGGCCTCATTATGAGCAGTTCTTC
CASSVLAGGPHYEQFF
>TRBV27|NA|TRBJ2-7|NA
TGTGCCAGCACGAGATTACCCGGGACAATTCTCTACGAGCAGTACTTC
CASTRLPGTILYEQYF
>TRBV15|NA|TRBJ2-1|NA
TGTGCCACCAGCAGCGGACTTCGCGATGAGCAGTTCTTC
CATSSGLRDEQFF
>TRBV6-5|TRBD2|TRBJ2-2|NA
TGTGCCAGCAGTTACTCCCACCCCTCTCGGGGGGGCCACGGGGAGCTGTTTTTT
CASSYSHPSRGGHGELFF
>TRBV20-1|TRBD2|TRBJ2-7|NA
TGCAGTGCTACTAGCGGGGGGGCTACCTACGAGCAGTACTTC
CSATSGGATYEQYF
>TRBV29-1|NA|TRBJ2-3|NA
TGCAGCGTTGGCCAGGGCACAGATACGCAGTATTTT
CSVGQGTDTQYF
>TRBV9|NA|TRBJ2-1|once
TGTGCCAGCAGCGTAGTAAGGGGGGAGCAGTTCTTC
CASSVVRGEQFF
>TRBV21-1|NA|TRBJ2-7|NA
TGTGCCAGCACCCCTACCCCGAGGCGGTTCGAGCAGTACTTC
CASTPTPRRFEQYF
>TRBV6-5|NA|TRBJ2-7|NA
TGTGCCAGCAGAACAGGCTTTAACGAGCAGTACTTC
CASRTGFNEQYF
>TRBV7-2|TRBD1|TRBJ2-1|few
TGTGCCAGCAGCCTCTCGACAGGGCTGAACAATGAGCAGTTCTTC
CASSLSTGLNNEQFF
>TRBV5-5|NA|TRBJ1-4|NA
TGTGCCAGCAGCTTGTATTTTACTGAAAAACTGTTTTTT
CASSLYFTEKLFF
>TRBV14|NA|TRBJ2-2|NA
TGTGCCAGCAGCCAAGAAAGTTGGACCCACGGGGAGCTGTTTTTT
CASSQESWTHGELFF
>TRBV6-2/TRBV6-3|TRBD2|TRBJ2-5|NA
TGTGCCAGCAGGACTAGCGGGAGAGAGACCCAGTACTTC
CASRTSGRETQYF